The rows below give T cell receptor beta chains drawn from one sample of a study of T cell changes during pregnancy in multiple sclerosis. Clones were read by immunoSEQ multiplex PCR, and TCRdb kept only the in-frame ones, dropping some. The sample records more than 75,000 clones, approximately 92% being singletons. The sample was peripheral blood, taken in the first trimester of pregnancy. These receptors were obtained from a female donor with multiple sclerosis, enrolled in a pregnancy study. CDR3s include the opening cysteine and the closing phenylalanine or tryptophan. D genes are given only for firm matches. The listing skips clone size in some rows; elsewhere it reads once, few, many or a size class.

.	.	TRBV29-1	TRBJ1-1	TGCAGCTCCTCGACGGGGGGTCACACTGAAGCTTTCTTT	CSSSTGGHTEAFF
.	.	TRBV19	TRBJ1-1	TGTGCCAGTAGTATAGGGGAGGGGCACACTGAAGCTTTCTTT	CASSIGEGHTEAFF
.	TRBD1	TRBV29-1	TRBJ1-2	TGCAGCGCCACAGGGGTGGTAGGCTACACCTTC	CSATGVVGYTF
.	TRBD1	TRBV9	TRBJ1-2	TGTGCCAGCAGCGTAGGCCCCGGGACAGGGAATCACTATGGCTACACCTTC	CASSVGPGTGNHYGYTF
.	TRBD2	TRBV6-6	TRBJ2-2	TGTGCCAGCACTCCCGAAGCGGGGTCCGGGGAGCTGTTTTTT	CASTPEAGSGELFF
once	TRBD1	TRBV6-1	TRBJ1-1	TGTGCCAGCAGTGAAACGTTGACAGGGACTGAAGCTTTCTTT	CASSETLTGTEAFF
.	.	TRBV12-2	TRBJ1-5	TGTGCAAGTCGCCCGGACAGGGAGCGGAATCAGCCCCAGCATTTT	CASRPDRERNQPQHF
.	.	TRBV11-2	TRBJ1-1	TGTGCCAGCAGCCAAACCCGGGGTGAGGGCGAAGCTTTCTTT	CASSQTRGEGEAFF
.	.	TRBV6-6	TRBJ2-1	TGTGCCAGCAGTTACAACAGGTACCATGAGCAGTTCTTC	CASSYNRYHEQFF
.	TRBD1	TRBV4-1	TRBJ2-7	TGCGCCAGCAGCCATTTCTTGGGACAGGGGCCCTCGTTTGGTGTCGAGCAGTACTTC	CASSHFLGQGPSFGVEQYF
.	.	TRBV15	TRBJ1-3	TGTGCCACCAGCCGCGGTACCTCTGGAAACACCATATATTTT	CATSRGTSGNTIYF
.	.	TRBV30	TRBJ2-3	TGTGCCTGGAGTGTTCTCACAGATACGCAGTATTTT	CAWSVLTDTQYF
.	TRBD1	TRBV6-6	TRBJ2-7	TGTGCCAGCAGCCCTACAGGGGCAATGGGCTACGAGCAGTACTTC	CASSPTGAMGYEQYF
.	TRBD1	TRBV6-5	TRBJ2-7	TGTGCCAGCAGTCGTCGGGGACAGGGGGAAGGCGAGCAGTACTTC	CASSRRGQGEGEQYF
.	.	TRBV5-1	TRBJ2-1	TGCGCCAGCAGCTTAACAGGCGTCTACAATGAGCAGTTCTTC	CASSLTGVYNEQFF
.	.	TRBV7-2	TRBJ2-4	TGTGCCAGCAGCTACCTACAGGGAGTAAACATTCAGTACTTC	CASSYLQGVNIQYF
.	.	TRBV20-1	TRBJ2-5	TGCAGTTCGAGGAGGGCGGAGACCCAGTACTTC	CSSRRAETQYF
.	TRBD1	TRBV4-2	TRBJ2-1	TGTGCCAGCAGCCAAGATCTGGGACAGGGGGGGATCGATGAGCAGTTCTTC	CASSQDLGQGGIDEQFF
.	TRBD2	TRBV4-2	TRBJ2-7	TGTGCCAGCAGCCAAGGTACGGGAGGGCCCTCCTACGAGCAGTACTTC	CASSQGTGGPSYEQYF
.	TRBD1	TRBV7-9	TRBJ1-6	TGTGCCAGCAGCTCTACAGGGGATTCACCCCTCCACTTT	CASSSTGDSPLHF
.	TRBD1	TRBV28	TRBJ1-5	TGTGCCAGCAGTGGGGACAGGGGTCAGCCCCAGCATTTT	CASSGDRGQPQHF
.	TRBD1	TRBV5-4	TRBJ1-2	TGTGCCAGCAGCTTGAGGGGACAGGGCCCACGCGGCTACACCTTC	CASSLRGQGPRGYTF
once	TRBD1	TRBV4-1	TRBJ1-5	TGCGCCAGCAGCGGGGACAGGGGCAATCAGCCCCAGCATTTT	CASSGDRGNQPQHF
.	.	TRBV29-1	TRBJ2-7	TGCAGCGTTGATGCGGGGTTAAACGAGCAGTACTTC	CSVDAGLNEQYF
.	TRBD2	TRBV7-8	TRBJ2-3	TGTGCCAGCAGCTTAAGCGGGAGCAGCACAGATACGCAGTATTTT	CASSLSGSSTDTQYF
.	.	TRBV9	TRBJ1-1	TGTGCCAGCAGCGCCCAGATGAACACTGAAGCTTTCTTT	CASSAQMNTEAFF
.	TRBD1	TRBV27	TRBJ2-7	TGTGCCAGCAGCAGGACAGGGGGCTACGAGCAGTACTTC	CASSRTGGYEQYF
.	TRBD1	TRBV6-6	TRBJ1-2	TGTGCCAGCAGTCTAGGGGGCTCGAACTATGGCTACACCTTC	CASSLGGSNYGYTF
.	TRBD1	TRBV19	TRBJ1-5	TGTGCCAGTAGTTCGACAGGGGGCAAGCAGCCCCAGCATTTT	CASSSTGGKQPQHF
.	.	TRBV4-3	TRBJ2-2	TGCGCCAGCAGCCAAGAACTCGGGGGGCTGAACACCGGGGAGCTGTTTTTT	CASSQELGGLNTGELFF
.	TRBD1	TRBV19	TRBJ2-7	TGTGCCAGTAGCCACAGGGGGCCCCAGAACGAGCAGTACTTC	CASSHRGPQNEQYF
.	TRBD1	TRBV11-2	TRBJ2-7	TGTGCCAGCAGCTTAGATCGGGACAGGGTCTACGAGCAGTACTTC	CASSLDRDRVYEQYF
.	.	TRBV28	TRBJ2-7	TGTGCCAGCAGTCCGCCGGTCCCGAGGGAGCAGTACTTC	CASSPPVPREQYF
.	TRBD1	TRBV19	TRBJ2-3	TGTGCCAGTAGTATAGGTACAGGGGCCAGCACAGATACGCAGTATTTT	CASSIGTGASTDTQYF
once	.	TRBV25-1	TRBJ1-4	TGTGCCAGCAGTCCCTCTAACGGACAGAATGAAAAACTGTTTTTT	CASSPSNGQNEKLFF
.	.	TRBV7-3	TRBJ2-3	TGTGCCAGCAGTCCTCCGTCAGATACGCAGTATTTT	CASSPPSDTQYF
.	.	TRBV29-1	TRBJ1-1	TGCAGCGTTGACGTCCCGGGTAGGAACACTGAAGCTTTCTTT	CSVDVPGRNTEAFF
.	TRBD1	TRBV19	TRBJ1-5	TGTGCCAGTAGTGGTTGGACAGGGGGGAATCAGCCCCAGCATTTT	CASSGWTGGNQPQHF
.	.	TRBV28	TRBJ2-4	TGTGCCAGCAGTACAAATGGGCTAGCCAAAAACATTCAGTACTTC	CASSTNGLAKNIQYF
.	TRBD1	TRBV10-3	TRBJ1-3	TGTGCCATCAGAGGACAGGCTGAGGGAAACACCATATATTTT	CAIRGQAEGNTIYF
once	.	TRBV9	TRBJ1-5	TGTGCCAGCAGCGTAAGGGGCCAAGGCAATCAGCCCCAGCATTTT	CASSVRGQGNQPQHF
.	TRBD2	TRBV4-2	TRBJ2-1	TGTGCCAGCAGCCAACTAGCGGGAGGTAACTACAATGAGCAGTTCTTC	CASSQLAGGNYNEQFF
.	TRBD2	TRBV27	TRBJ2-4	TGTGCCAGCAGTCCCCTTAGGGTAGCGGGAGTTGGTGAAGGAAACATTCAGTACTTC	CASSPLRVAGVGEGNIQYF
.	TRBD1	TRBV11-2	TRBJ2-3	TGTGCCAGCAGCGAGGGGACAGCCAGCACAGATACGCAGTATTTT	CASSEGTASTDTQYF
.	.	TRBV7-6	TRBJ2-5	TGTGCCAGCAGCTTACCGGGTGTCGTCCGAGAGACCCAGTACTTC	CASSLPGVVRETQYF
.	TRBD1	TRBV28	TRBJ2-7	TGTGCCAGCAGTACCCCCACGGGACAGGGGCTCTACGAGCAGTACTTC	CASSTPTGQGLYEQYF
.	.	TRBV10-3	TRBJ2-5	TGTGCCATCAGTGAGACAGTACAAGAGACCCAGTACTTC	CAISETVQETQYF
.	.	TRBV9	TRBJ1-2	TGTGCCAGCGGGGCCGATGTCTATGGCTACACCTTC	CASGADVYGYTF
.	.	TRBV2	TRBJ1-2	TGTGCCAGCAGTGAGAGGGTGGGCAACTATGGCTACACCTTC	CASSERVGNYGYTF
.	.	TRBV5-4	TRBJ2-1	TGTGCCAGCAGTTTAAGGGGTATGGATGAGCAGTTCTTC	CASSLRGMDEQFF
.	TRBD2	TRBV15	TRBJ2-1	TGTGCCACCAGCAGCATGACTAGCGGGGGGGCATATGAGCAGTTCTTC	CATSSMTSGGAYEQFF
.	TRBD1	TRBV7-9	TRBJ2-1	TGTGCCAGCAGCCAGGGGGCGGCCGATTCGGCTGAGCAGTTCTTC	CASSQGAADSAEQFF
.	.	TRBV18	TRBJ1-2	TGTGCCAGCTCCGCCGGGGGGCGGCCGGCGGGTGGCTACACCTTC	CASSAGGRPAGGYTF
.	TRBD1	TRBV29-1	TRBJ1-2	TGCAGCGCGACAGGGAACTATGGCTACACCTTC	CSATGNYGYTF